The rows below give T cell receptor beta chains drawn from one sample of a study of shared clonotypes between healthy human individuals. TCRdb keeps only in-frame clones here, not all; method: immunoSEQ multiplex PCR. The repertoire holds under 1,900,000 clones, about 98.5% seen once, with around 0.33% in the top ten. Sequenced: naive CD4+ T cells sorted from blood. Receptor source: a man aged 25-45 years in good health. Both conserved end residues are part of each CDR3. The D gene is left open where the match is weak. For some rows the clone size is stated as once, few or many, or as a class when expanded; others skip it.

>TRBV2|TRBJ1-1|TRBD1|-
CASSERGQAYTEAFF
TGTGCCAGCAGTGAAAGGGGACAGGCCTACACTGAAGCTTTCTTT
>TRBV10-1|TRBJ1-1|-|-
CASSETGSGEAFF
TGCGCCAGCAGTGAAACAGGGAGCGGAGAAGCTTTCTTT
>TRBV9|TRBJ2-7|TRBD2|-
CASSVGTSGSNGEQYF
TGTGCCAGCAGCGTAGGGACTAGCGGGAGTAATGGCGAGCAGTACTTC
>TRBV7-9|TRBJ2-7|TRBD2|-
CASSLGEGWAYEQYF
TGTGCCAGCAGCTTAGGGGAGGGTTGGGCCTACGAGCAGTACTTC
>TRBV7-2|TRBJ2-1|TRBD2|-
CASSLVAAGSYNEQFF
TGTGCCAGCAGCTTAGTTGCAGCGGGGTCCTACAATGAGCAGTTCTTC
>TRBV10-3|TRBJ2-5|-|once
CAIRTGETQYF
TGTGCCATCAGGACGGGGGAGACCCAGTACTTC
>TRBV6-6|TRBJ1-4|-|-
CASSGTTGVNEKLFF
TGTGCCAGCAGTGGCACGACAGGAGTTAATGAAAAACTGTTTTTT
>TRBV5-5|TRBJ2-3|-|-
CASSLTGSTDTQYF
TGTGCCAGCAGCTTAACGGGCAGCACAGATACGCAGTATTTT
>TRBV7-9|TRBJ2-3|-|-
CASSSPSGRTDTQYF
TGTGCCAGCAGCTCTCCCTCGGGGAGGACAGATACGCAGTATTTT
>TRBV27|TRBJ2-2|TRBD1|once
CASRTGGINTGELFF
TGTGCCAGCAGGACAGGGGGCATAAACACCGGGGAGCTGTTTTTT
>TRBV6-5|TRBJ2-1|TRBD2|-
CASRLTSTPYNEQFF
TGTGCCAGCAGATTGACTAGCACCCCTTACAATGAGCAGTTCTTC
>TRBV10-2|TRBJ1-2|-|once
CASSVAGINYGYTF
TGCGCCAGCAGTGTAGCGGGGATCAACTATGGCTACACCTTC
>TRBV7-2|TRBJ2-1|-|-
CASSSPLREQFF
TGTGCCAGTTCAAGTCCATTGAGGGAGCAGTTCTTC
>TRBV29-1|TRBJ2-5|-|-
CSVSSGQETQYF
TGCAGCGTTTCGTCCGGCCAAGAGACCCAGTACTTC
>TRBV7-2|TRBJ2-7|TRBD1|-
CASSRTGVEQYF
TGTGCCAGCAGCCGGACAGGGGTCGAGCAGTACTTC
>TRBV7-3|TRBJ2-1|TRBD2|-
CASSAKGTSGRDEQFF
TGTGCCAGCAGCGCAAAAGGCACTAGCGGGAGGGATGAGCAGTTCTTC
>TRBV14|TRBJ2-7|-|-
CASSFRRNALQEQYF
TGTGCCAGCAGCTTCCGGAGAAACGCACTACAAGAGCAGTACTTC
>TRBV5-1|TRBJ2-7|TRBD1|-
CASSADRENVQYF
TGCGCCAGCAGCGCCGACAGGGAAAATGTGCAGTACTTC
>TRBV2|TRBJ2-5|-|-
CASSEGGDYWETQYF
TGTGCCAGCAGTGAAGGGGGCGATTACTGGGAGACCCAGTACTTC
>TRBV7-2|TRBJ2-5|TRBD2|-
CASTVPGLAGGRGETQYF
TGTGCCAGCACCGTCCCGGGACTAGCGGGAGGGCGGGGCGAGACCCAGTACTTC
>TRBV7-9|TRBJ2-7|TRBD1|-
CASSVMIGQGDEQYF
TGTGCCAGCAGCGTAATGATTGGACAGGGGGACGAGCAGTACTTC
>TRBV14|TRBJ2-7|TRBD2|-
CASSQQGLVSFVPYEQYF
TGTGCCAGCAGCCAACAAGGACTAGTCTCGTTTGTCCCCTACGAGCAGTACTTC
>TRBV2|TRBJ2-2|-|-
CASSNDKIGELFF
TGTGCCAGCAGTAACGATAAGATCGGGGAGCTGTTTTTT
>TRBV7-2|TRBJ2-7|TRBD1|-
CASSSIWTGGEQYF
TGTGCCAGCAGCTCCATCTGGACAGGGGGCGAGCAGTACTTC
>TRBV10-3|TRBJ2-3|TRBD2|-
CAISEPSLSGRAVPDTQYF
TGTGCCATCAGTGAACCCAGCTTGAGCGGGAGGGCCGTCCCAGATACGCAGTATTTT
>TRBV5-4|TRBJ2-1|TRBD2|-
CASSPGTSGSRAYNEQFF
TGTGCCAGCAGCCCAGGGACTAGCGGGAGTAGGGCCTACAATGAGCAGTTCTTC
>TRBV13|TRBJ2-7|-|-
CASSLGAGGLPYEQYF
TGTGCCAGCAGCTTAGGTGCAGGAGGACTTCCCTACGAGCAGTACTTC
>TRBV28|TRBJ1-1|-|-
CASIRGGDTEAFF
TGTGCCAGCATCCGGGGGGGTGACACTGAAGCTTTCTTT
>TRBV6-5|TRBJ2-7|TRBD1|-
CASSYGTGFPFEQYF
TGTGCCAGCAGTTATGGGACAGGATTCCCTTTCGAGCAGTACTTC
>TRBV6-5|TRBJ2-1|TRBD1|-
CASRTTGFGEQFF
TGTGCCAGCAGGACGACAGGGTTCGGGGAGCAGTTCTTC
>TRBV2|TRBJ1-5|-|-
CASTQYRVYRESQPQHF
TGTGCCAGCACACAGTATCGGGTTTATAGGGAAAGTCAGCCCCAGCATTTT
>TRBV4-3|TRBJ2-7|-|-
CASSHNPGAEQYF
TGCGCCAGCAGCCATAATCCGGGGGCCGAGCAGTACTTC
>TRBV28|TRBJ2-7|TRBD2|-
CASSFRTSGRLYEQYF
TGTGCCAGCAGTTTCCGGACTAGCGGGAGATTGTACGAGCAGTACTTC
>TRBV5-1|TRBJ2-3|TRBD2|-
CASSRGLAGGDTQYF
TGCGCCAGCAGCCGCGGACTAGCGGGAGGGGATACGCAGTATTTT
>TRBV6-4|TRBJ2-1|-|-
CASSVSPYNEQFF
TGTGCCAGCAGTGTTAGTCCCTACAATGAGCAGTTCTTC
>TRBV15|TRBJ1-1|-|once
CATSTGGVYEAFF
TGTGCCACCAGCACCGGGGGGGTGTATGAAGCTTTCTTT
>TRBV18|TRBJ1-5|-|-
CASSPPWENNQPQHF
TGTGCCAGCTCACCACCTTGGGAGAACAATCAGCCCCAGCATTTT
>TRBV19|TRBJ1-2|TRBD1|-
CASRLDRASRSGYTF
TGTGCCAGTAGATTGGACAGGGCGAGCAGAAGTGGCTACACCTTC